In this sample, the clone carrying this TCR beta chain turned up many times. TCRdb reprocessed the PCR reads via MiXCR and lists one record per CDR3 protein. The table records tens of thousands of distinct CDR3 sequences, roughly 20% of them present only once. The data originate from a study of molecular identifiers for immune sequencing clone quantification. Germline V lookup: CDR1 SQVTM, CDR2 ANQGSEA. Trimming shortened V by 6 bases and J by 8 bases, and 23 bases separated the two germline ends. This CDR3 has 15 residues. The clonotype was recovered from a human donor in good health. Some libraries in this study had Jurkat cell RNA spiked in. The sequencing input was naive CD8+ T cells from blood, with Jurkat cell RNA spiked in. Subset here: FACS-sorted CD8+CD4-CCR7+CD45RA+ naive T cells. The chain couples TRBV29-1 to TRBJ2-1; the D gene could be TRBD1 or TRBD2 (5 bases each). CDR3 nucleotides: TGCAGCGTCGCGTCCGGGACCAAACCCGGTTATGAGCAGTTCTTC. This gives the protein CSVASGTKPGYEQFF.